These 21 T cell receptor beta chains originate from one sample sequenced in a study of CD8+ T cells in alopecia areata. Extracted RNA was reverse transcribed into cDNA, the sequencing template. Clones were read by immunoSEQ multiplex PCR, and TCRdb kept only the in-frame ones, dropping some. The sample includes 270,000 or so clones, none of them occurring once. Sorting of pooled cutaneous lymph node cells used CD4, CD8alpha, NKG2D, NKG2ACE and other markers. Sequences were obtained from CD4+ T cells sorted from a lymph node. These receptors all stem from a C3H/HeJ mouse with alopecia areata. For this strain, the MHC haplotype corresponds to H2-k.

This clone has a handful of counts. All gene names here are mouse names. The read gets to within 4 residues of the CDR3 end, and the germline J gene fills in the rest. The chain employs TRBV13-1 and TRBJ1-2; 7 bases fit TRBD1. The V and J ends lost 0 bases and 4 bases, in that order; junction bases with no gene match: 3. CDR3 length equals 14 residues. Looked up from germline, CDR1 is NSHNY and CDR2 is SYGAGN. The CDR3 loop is CASSDAHRGSDYTF. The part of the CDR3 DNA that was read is TGTGCCAGCAGTGATGCACACAGGGGCTCC.

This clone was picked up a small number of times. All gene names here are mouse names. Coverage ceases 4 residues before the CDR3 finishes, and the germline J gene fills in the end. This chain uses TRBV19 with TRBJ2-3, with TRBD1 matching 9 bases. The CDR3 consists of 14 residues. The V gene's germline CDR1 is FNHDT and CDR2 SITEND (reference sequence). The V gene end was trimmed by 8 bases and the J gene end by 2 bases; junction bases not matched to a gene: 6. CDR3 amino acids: CASAGTGLAETLYF. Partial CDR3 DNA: TGTGCCAGTGCCGGGACAGGGCTTGCAGAA.

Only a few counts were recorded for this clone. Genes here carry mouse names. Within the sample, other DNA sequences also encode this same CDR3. This CDR3 reads CAWSLGGQNTGQLYF. The CDR3 bases that were read are TGTGCCTGGAGTCTAGGGGGACAAAACACCGGG. This chain joins TRBV31 and TRBJ2-2; possibly TRBD1 for D (6 bases). The read gets to within 4 residues of the CDR3 end, and the germline J gene fills in the rest. The CDR3 is made up of 15 amino acids. Germline CDR1 reads GKSSPN; CDR2 reads SITVG. V was shortened by 0 bases and J by 1 base, with 9 bases between the two germline ends.

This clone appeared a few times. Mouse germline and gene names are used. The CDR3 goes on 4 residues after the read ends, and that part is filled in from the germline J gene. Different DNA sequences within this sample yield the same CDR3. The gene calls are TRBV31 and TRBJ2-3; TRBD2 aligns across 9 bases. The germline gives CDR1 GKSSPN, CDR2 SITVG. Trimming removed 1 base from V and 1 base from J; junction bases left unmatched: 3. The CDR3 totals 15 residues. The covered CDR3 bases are TGTGCCTGGAGTCCGACTGGGGGCGGTGCAGAA. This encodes CAWSPTGGGAE. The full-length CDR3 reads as CAWSPTGGGAETLYF.

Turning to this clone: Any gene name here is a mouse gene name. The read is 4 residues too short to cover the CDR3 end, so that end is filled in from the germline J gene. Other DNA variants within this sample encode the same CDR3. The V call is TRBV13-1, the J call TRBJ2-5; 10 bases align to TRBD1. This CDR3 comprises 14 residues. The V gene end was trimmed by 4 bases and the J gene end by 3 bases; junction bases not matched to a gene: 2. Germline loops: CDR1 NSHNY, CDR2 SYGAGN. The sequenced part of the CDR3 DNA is TGTGCCAGCAGTCTGGACAGGGGGCAAGAC. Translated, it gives CASSLDRGQD. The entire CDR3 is CASSLDRGQDTQYF.

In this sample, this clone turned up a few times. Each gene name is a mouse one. This CDR3 is CAWSPQSSDYTF. The DNA read from the CDR3 is TGTGCCTGGAGTCCCCAGTCCTCC. V gene TRBV31 combines with J gene TRBJ1-2; D not certain. The sequence runs out 4 residues before the end of the CDR3; the remainder is reconstructed from the germline J gene. The germline V gene has CDR1 GKSSPN and CDR2 SITVG. CDR3 length equals 12 residues. The V end was cut by 1 base, the J end by 4 bases, with 7 bases between.

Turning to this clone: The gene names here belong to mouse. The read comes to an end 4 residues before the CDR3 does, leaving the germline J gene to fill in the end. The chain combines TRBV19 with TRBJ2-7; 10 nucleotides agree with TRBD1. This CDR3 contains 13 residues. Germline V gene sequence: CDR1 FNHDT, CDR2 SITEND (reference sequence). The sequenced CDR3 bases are TGTGCCAGCAGTGGGGACAGGGGAGAT. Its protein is CASSGDRGD. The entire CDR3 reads CASSGDRGDEQYF.

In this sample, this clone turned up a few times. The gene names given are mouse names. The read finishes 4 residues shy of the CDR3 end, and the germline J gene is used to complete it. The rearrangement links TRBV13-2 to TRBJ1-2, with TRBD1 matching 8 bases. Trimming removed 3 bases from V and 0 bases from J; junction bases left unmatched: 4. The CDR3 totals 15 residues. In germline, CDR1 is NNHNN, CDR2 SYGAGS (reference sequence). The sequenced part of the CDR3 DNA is TGTGCCAGCGGTGCCGGACAGGGAGCAAACTCC. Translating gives CASGAGQGANS. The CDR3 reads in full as CASGAGQGANSDYTF.

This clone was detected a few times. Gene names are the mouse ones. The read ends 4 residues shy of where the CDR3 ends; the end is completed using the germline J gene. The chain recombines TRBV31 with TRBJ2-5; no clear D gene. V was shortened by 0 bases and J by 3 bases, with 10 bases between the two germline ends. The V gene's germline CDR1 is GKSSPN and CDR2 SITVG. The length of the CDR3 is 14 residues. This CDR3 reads CAWSLDPTQDTQYF. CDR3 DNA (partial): TGTGCCTGGAGTCTAGATCCCACTCAAGAC.

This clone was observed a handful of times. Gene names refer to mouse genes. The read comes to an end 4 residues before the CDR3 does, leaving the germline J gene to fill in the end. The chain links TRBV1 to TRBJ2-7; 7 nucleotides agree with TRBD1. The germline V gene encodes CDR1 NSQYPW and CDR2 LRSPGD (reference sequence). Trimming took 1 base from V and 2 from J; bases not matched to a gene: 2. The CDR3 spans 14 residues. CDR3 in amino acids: CTCSAAGQTYEQYF. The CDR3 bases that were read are TGCACCTGCAGTGCAGCGGGACAGACCTAT.

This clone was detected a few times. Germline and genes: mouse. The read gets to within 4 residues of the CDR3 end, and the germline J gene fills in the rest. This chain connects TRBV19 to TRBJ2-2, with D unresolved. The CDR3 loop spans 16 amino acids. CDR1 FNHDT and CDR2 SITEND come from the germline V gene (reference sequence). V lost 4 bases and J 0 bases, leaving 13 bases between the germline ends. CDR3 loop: CASSPSLPANTGQLYF. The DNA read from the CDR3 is TGTGCCAGCAGTCCCTCACTGCCTGCAAACACCGGG.

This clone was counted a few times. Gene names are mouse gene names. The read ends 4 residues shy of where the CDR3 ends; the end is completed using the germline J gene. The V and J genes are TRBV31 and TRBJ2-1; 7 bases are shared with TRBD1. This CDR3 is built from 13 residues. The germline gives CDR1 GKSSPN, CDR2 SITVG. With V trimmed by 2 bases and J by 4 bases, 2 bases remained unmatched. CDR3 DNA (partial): TGTGCCTGGAGTACGGGACAGTATGCT. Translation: CAWSTGQYA. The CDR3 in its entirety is CAWSTGQYAEQFF.

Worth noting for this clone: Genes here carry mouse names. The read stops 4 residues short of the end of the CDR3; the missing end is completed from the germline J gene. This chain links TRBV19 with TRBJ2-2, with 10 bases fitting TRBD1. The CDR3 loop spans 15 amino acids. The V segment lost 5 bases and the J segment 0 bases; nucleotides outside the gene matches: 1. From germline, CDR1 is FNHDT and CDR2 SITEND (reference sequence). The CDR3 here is CASRGQGTNTGQLYF. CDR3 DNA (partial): TGTGCCAGCAGGGGACAGGGGACAAACACCGGG.

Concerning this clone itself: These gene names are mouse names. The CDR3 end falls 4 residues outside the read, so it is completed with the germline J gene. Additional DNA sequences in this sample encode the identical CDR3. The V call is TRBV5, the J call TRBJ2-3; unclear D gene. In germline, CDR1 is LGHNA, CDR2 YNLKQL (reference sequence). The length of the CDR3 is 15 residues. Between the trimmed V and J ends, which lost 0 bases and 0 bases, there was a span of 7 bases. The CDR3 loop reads CASSQDRSSAETLYF. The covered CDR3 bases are TGTGCCAGCAGCCAAGACAGGTCGAGTGCAGAA.

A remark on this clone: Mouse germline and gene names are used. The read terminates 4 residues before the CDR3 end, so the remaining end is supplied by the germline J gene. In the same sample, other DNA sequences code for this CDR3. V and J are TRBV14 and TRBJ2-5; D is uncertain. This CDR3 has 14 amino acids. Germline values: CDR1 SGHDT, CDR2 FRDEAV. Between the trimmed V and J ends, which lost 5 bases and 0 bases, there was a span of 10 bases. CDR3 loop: CASSPTFNQDTQYF. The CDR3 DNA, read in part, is TGTGCCAGCAGCCCCACATTTAACCAAGAC. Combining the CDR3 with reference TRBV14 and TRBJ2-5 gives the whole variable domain EAGVTQSPRYAVLQEGQAVSFWCDPISGHDTLYWYQQPRDQGPQLLVYFRDEAVIDNSQLPSDRFSAVRPKGTNSTLKIQSAKQGDTATYLCASSPTFNQDTQYFGPGTRLLVL.

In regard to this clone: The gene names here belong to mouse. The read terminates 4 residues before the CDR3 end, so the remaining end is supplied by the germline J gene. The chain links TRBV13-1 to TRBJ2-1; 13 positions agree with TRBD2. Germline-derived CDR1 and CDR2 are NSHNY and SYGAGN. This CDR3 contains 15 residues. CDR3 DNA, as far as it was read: TGTGCCAGCACTGGACTGGGGGGGCGCGGGGCT. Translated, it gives CASTGLGGRGA. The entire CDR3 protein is CASTGLGGRGAEQFF.

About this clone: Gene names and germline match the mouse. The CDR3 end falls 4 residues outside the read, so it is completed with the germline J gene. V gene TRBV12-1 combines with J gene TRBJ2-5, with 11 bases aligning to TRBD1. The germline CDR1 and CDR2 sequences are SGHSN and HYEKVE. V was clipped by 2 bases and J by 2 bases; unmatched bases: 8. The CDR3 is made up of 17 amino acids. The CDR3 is CASSHVPGQGVQDTQYF. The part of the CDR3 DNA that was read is TGTGCCAGCTCTCACGTCCCGGGACAGGGGGTCCAAGAC.

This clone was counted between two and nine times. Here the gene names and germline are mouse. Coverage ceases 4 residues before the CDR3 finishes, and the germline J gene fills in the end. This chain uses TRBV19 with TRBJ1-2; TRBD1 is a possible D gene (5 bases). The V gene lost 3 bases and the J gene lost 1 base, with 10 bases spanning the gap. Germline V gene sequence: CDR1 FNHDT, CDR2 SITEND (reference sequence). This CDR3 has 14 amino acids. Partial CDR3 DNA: TGTGCCAGCAGTAAAGGGGTTGGAAACTCC. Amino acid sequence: CASSKGVGNS. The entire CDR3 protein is CASSKGVGNSDYTF.

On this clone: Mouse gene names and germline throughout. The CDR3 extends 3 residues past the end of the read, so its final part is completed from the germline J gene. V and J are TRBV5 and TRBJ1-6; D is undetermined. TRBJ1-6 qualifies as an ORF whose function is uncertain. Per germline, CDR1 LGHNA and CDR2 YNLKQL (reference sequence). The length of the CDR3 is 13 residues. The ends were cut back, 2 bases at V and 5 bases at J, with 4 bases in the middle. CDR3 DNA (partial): TGTGCCAGCAGCCAAAAAAATAATTCGCCC. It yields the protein CASSQKNNSP. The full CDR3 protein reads CASSQKNNSPLYF.

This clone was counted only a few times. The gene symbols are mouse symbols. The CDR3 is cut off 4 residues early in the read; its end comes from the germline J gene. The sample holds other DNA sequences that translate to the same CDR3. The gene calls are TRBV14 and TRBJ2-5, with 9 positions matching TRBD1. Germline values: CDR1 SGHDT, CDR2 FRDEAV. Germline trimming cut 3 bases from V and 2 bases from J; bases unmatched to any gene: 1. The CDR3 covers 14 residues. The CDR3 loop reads CASSSTGGQDTQYF. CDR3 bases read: TGTGCCAGCAGTTCGACAGGGGGCCAAGAC.

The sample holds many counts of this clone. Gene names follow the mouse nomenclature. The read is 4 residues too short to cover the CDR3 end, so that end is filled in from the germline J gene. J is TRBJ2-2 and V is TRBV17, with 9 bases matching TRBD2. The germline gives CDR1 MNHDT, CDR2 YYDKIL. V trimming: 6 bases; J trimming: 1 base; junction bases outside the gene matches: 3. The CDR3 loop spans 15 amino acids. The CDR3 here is CASSHWGENTGQLYF. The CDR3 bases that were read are TGTGCTAGCAGCCACTGGGGGGAAAACACCGGG.